One T cell receptor beta chain is described in this entry. Its antigen specificity is not known. Within one base of it there is no much larger clone, and no base qualities were kept. This sample is drawn from a study of blood T cell repertoires in COVID-19 (TCRdb year 2020). With respect to the entire study: Collaborator samples came from the United States, Italy and Spain and covered acute and convalescent phases of COVID-19. The material from the prospective study consisted of cDNA or gDNA derived from T cells, B-cell-depleted T cells, or PBMCs. Subjects who had been exposed to COVID-19, were actively infected with it, or had recovered from it provided the deeply sampled blood TCRbeta repertoires that made up the dataset. A freely available public database, intended as a resource for researchers studying the immune response to SARS-CoV-2, is where the repertoires were released. The samples were drawn from two sources: the first 160 participants of the ongoing ImmuneRACE study, and 1,000 to 1,500 subjects contributed by 6 global collaborators. Nearly every sample came with metadata listing a de-identified subject ID, COVID-19 status, age in years and sex. Where HLA class I and class II types were available, the types were taken from metadata supplied by the sample provider, not from assay-based typing. Points the paper makes about the study in general: The quantity of clinical and demographic metadata differed by source and by participant and was supplied without curation.

TCRbeta CDR3 regions were amplified from genomic DNA using the immunoSEQ Assay, a bias-controlled multiplex PCR. The authors' analysis ran thus. The number of nucleated cells in each sample was estimated from the amplification of reference gene primers within the assay. Sequence reads were collapsed and filtered to measure the absolute abundance of every unique TCRbeta CDR3 rearrangement. For each sample, productive Simpson clonality was calculated as the square root of Simpson's diversity index across productive rearrangements. The table was pulled from immuneACCESS by TCRdb, which kept in-frame rearrangements only. Such tables lose some clones; where checked, under half of the loss comes from unresolved V genes, and the rest has no known cause. For V, J and clone size, that table is used; D and trimming come from the DNA. In this sample the table shows roughly 140,000 clones, around 84% of which occur a single time. Jointly, the top ten make up 9.8% of the sample.

Each collaborating institution followed its own protocols to collect whole blood in K2EDTA tubes. For TCRbeta analysis, collaborators shipped samples as frozen whole blood, isolated PBMCs, or DNA extracted from either of those sample types. The germline V gene (reference sequence) specifies LNHDA as CDR1 and SQIVND as CDR2. The germline V end is reduced by 5 bases and the J end by 0 bases; junction bases left unmatched: 15. The CDR3 has 20 amino acids, counting the end cysteine and phenylalanine. Only the CDR3 DNA stays, 60 bases, in frame from base 1. The source of this sequence is a woman aged 50 to 65 with acute or convalescent COVID-19. In this chain, TRBV19 is recombined with TRBJ2-7, with 14 bases aligning to TRBD2. Sequencing was done on a sample of peripheral blood. The CDR3 is CASSVLAGTSGRVSSYEQYF. In nucleotides, the sequence is TGTGCCAGTAGTGTTCTCGCTGGGACTAGCGGGAGAGTTAGCTCCTACGAGCAGTACTTC. The full variable domain, with segments outside the CDR3 supplied by the reference TRBV19 and TRBJ2-7 proteins, appears as DGGITQSPKYLFRKEGQNVTLSCEQNLNHDAMYWYRQDPGQGLRLIYYSQIVNDFQKGDIAEGYSVSREKKESFPLTVTSAQKNPTAFYLCASSVLAGTSGRVSSYEQYFGPGTRLTVT.